The 17 T cell receptor beta chains listed next were all sequenced from one sample in a study of cytomegalovirus exposure and HLA in healthy donors. PCR was performed using 60 Vbeta and 13 Jbeta primers. Some clones are missing from TCRdb's copy, which holds only in-frame ones; the method was immunoSEQ multiplex PCR. This sample has about 150,000 clones, with 75% to 90% found just once. Sequences were obtained from PBMCs. These receptors originate from a man in his forties in good health and CMV-seronegative.

CDR3 amino acids: CASSPGGVYEQYF. The CDR3 DNA reads TGTGCCAGCAGCCCCGGCGGGGTCTACGAGCAGTACTTC. V is TRBV5-6 and J is TRBJ2-7, with D maybe TRBD2 (6 bases). V shed 4 bases and J shed 3 bases, with 11 bases lying between them. The germline CDR1 and CDR2 sequences are SGHDT and YYEEEE. The CDR3 runs to 13 residues.

The chain joins TRBV7-2 to TRBJ2-1; tentative D call: TRBD1 (5 bases). The V gene's germline CDR1 is SGHTA and CDR2 FQGNSA. The ends were cut back, 3 bases at V and 10 bases at J, with 13 bases in the middle. The CDR3 sequence is 13 residues long. The CDR3 is CASSFLEAGEQFF. As DNA, the CDR3 is TGTGCCAGCAGCTTCCTTGAGGCAGGGGAGCAGTTCTTC.

This clone was observed a single time. V usage is TRBV5-6 and J usage is TRBJ1-1, with D perhaps TRBD1 (5 bases). The CDR3 has 15 amino acids. Trimming cost V 4 bases and J 5 bases, with 18 bases left between them. Per the germline V gene, CDR1 is SGHDT and CDR2 is YYEEEE. CDR3 sequence: CASSAGTGTGTEAFF. The CDR3 nucleotides are TGTGCCAGCAGCGCCGGGACTGGAACGGGAACTGAAGCTTTCTTT.

The V call is TRBV29-1, the J call TRBJ2-2; D uncertain. The CDR3 extends over 12 amino acids. Germline-derived CDR1 and CDR2 are SQVTM and ANQGSEA. V gave up 7 bases and J gave up 7 bases, with 13 bases separating them. CDR3 loop: CSASRLGGELFF. The CDR3 region has the DNA TGCAGCGCCTCTAGATTAGGCGGGGAGCTGTTTTTT.

This clone came up a few times. The chain links TRBV5-4 to TRBJ1-1; weak D call: TRBD1 (5 bases). Trimming removed 1 base at V and 3 bases at J, with 13 bases between. The CDR3 covers 15 residues. Germline V gene sequence: CDR1 SGHNT, CDR2 YYREEE (reference sequence). Here the CDR3 DNA reads TGTGCCAGCAGCTTGCCAAGCGGGGCTCACACTGAAGCTTTCTTT. It specifies CASSLPSGAHTEAFF. Full variable domain (missing parts from reference TRBV5-4 and TRBJ1-1): ETGVTQSPTHLIKTRGQQVTLRCSSQSGHNTVSWYQQALGQGPQFIFQYYREEENGRGNFPPRFSGLQFPNYSSELNVNALELDDSALYLCASSLPSGAHTEAFFGQGTRLTVV.

J is TRBJ2-5 and V is TRBV19; TRBD2 aligns across 14 bases. Losses at the gene ends were 4 bases for V and 4 bases for J; bases not matched to a gene: 5. The CDR3 is 16 residues long. Germline V gene sequence: CDR1 LNHDA, CDR2 SQIVND (reference sequence). DNA of the CDR3: TGTGCCAGTAGTACGGGACTAGCGGGAGCGGGAGAGACCCAGTACTTC. This sequence encodes CASSTGLAGAGETQYF.

The rearrangement joins TRBV7-9 to TRBJ1-1; D is possibly TRBD1 (5 bases). The CDR3 spans 18 residues. Germline V gene lookup returns CDR1 SEHNR and CDR2 FQNEAQ (reference sequence). The V end was cut by 5 bases, the J end by 1 base, with 23 bases between. The CDR3 coding sequence is TGTGCCAGCAGCCCACCGGGGGGGACTTCGAATTCGAACACTGAAGCTTTCTTT. As protein: CASSPPGGTSNSNTEAFF. The variable domain in full, with the rest retrieved from reference TRBV7-9 and TRBJ1-1, is DTGVSQNPRHKITKRGQNVTFRCDPISEHNRLYWYRQTLGQGPEFLTYFQNEAQLEKSRLLSDRFSAERPKGSFSTLEIQRTEQGDSAMYLCASSPPGGTSNSNTEAFFGQGTRLTVV.

As concerns this clone: Other DNA sequences in the sample encode the same CDR3. The rearrangement links TRBV9 to TRBJ2-1; 11 nucleotides agree with TRBD2. Germline CDR1 is SGDLS and CDR2 is YYNGEE. The CDR3 has 15 residues. The V and J ends lost 0 bases and 7 bases, in that order; junction bases with no gene match: 3. As DNA, the CDR3 is TGTGCCAGCAGCGTAGAACTAGCGGGAGTGAATGAGCAGTTCTTC. Translation: CASSVELAGVNEQFF.

This clone was seen a single time. V usage is TRBV5-1 and J usage is TRBJ1-1; D remains unclear. CDR3 length equals 14 residues. V was cut by 0 bases and J by 4 bases, with 10 bases left in between. CDR1 SGHRS and CDR2 YFSETQ come from the germline V gene. CDR3 DNA: TGCGCCAGCAGCTTGGATCCGGGTAGCACTGAAGCTTTCTTT. As protein: CASSLDPGSTEAFF. The full variable domain, with the rest looked up from reference TRBV5-1 and TRBJ1-1, is KAGVTQTPRYLIKTRGQQVTLSCSPISGHRSVSWYQQTPGQGLQFLFEYFSETQRNKGNFPGRFSGRQFSNSRSEMNVSTLELGDSALYLCASSLDPGSTEAFFGQGTRLTVV.

The chain uses TRBV9 and TRBJ2-3; no firm D call. CDR1 SGDLS and CDR2 YYNGEE come from the germline V gene. The CDR3 is made up of 15 amino acids. The V and J ends lost 0 bases and 2 bases respectively, with 10 bases between them. CDR3 DNA: TGTGCCAGCAGCGTAGGTACTTCGTTCACAGATACGCAGTATTTT. Amino acid sequence: CASSVGTSFTDTQYF.

The CDR3 region is CASSLTWARGYEQYF. DNA of the CDR3: TGCGCCAGCAGCCTGACGTGGGCCAGGGGCTACGAGCAGTACTTC. V and J are TRBV5-1 and TRBJ2-7; D is perhaps TRBD1 (6 bases). CDR1 and CDR2 (germline): SGHRS, YFSETQ. This CDR3 has 15 amino acids. The V gene lost 4 bases and the J gene lost 3 bases, with 17 bases spanning the gap.

V usage is TRBV30 and J usage is TRBJ1-2; 7 nucleotides match TRBD1. Losses at the gene ends were 2 bases for V and 8 bases for J; bases not matched to a gene: 8. CDR1 is GTSNPN, CDR2 SVGIG, per germline (reference sequence). The CDR3 spans 13 residues. DNA of the CDR3: TGTGCCTGGAGTTGGCAGGGGGATCACGGCTACACCTTC. As protein: CAWSWQGDHGYTF.

The chain uses TRBV5-6 and TRBJ2-3, with 8 nucleotides matching TRBD1. The CDR3 has 15 residues. Per the germline V gene, CDR1 is SGHDT and CDR2 is YYEEEE. V gave up 3 bases and J gave up 1 base; unmatched junction bases: 4. The CDR3 DNA is TGTGCCAGCAGCTCCGACAGGGGAGGCACAGATACGCAGTATTTT. Translation gives CASSSDRGGTDTQYF.

J is TRBJ2-3 and V is TRBV7-2, with 7 nucleotides matching TRBD2. This CDR3 comprises 18 residues. The trim removed 5 bases at V and 0 bases at J, leaving 14 bases unmatched. Germline loops: CDR1 SGHTA, CDR2 FQGNSA. The CDR3 DNA reads TGTGCCAGCAGCCGAAGGGCTAGCGGTACGCTTAGCACAGATACGCAGTATTTT. Translating it yields CASSRRASGTLSTDTQYF.

The chain links TRBV2 to TRBJ2-2; 12 nucleotides align to TRBD2. The V gene end was trimmed by 0 bases and the J gene end by 5 bases; junction bases not matched to a gene: 10. Germline assignment: CDR1 SNHLY and CDR2 FYNNEI. There are 19 residues in the CDR3. This CDR3 is CASSEAGRTSGASTGELFF. DNA of the CDR3: TGTGCCAGCAGTGAAGCGGGGCGGACTAGCGGGGCATCTACCGGGGAGCTGTTTTTT.

This clone occurred a few times. The V and J genes are TRBV27 and TRBJ2-7, with 7 bases matching TRBD1. V lost 5 bases to trimming and J lost 2 bases; unmatched junction nucleotides: 9. Germline loops: CDR1 MNHEY, CDR2 SMNVEV (reference sequence). The CDR3 consists of 15 residues. CDR3 sequence: CASSLSGTEAYEQYF. CDR3 nucleotides: TGTGCCAGCAGTCTGTCCGGGACAGAAGCCTACGAGCAGTACTTC.

The chain couples TRBV11-2 to TRBJ2-7; D uncertain. The V and J ends lost 7 bases and 3 bases respectively, with 10 bases between them. This CDR3 is 12 amino acids long. The germline V gene has CDR1 SGHAT and CDR2 FQNNGV. CDR3 residues: CASTSGVYEQYF. CDR3 nucleotide sequence: TGTGCCAGCACCTCGGGTGTCTACGAGCAGTACTTC.